This TCR beta chain was profiled in a study of coeliac disease. This clone counts as large (0.1 to 1%). The target antigen is unknown. Study-wide results and caveats: Published gliadin-specific TRB sequences appeared in about 50% of the 18 coeliac samples, 1 of 6 controls. Few TRB amino acid sequences were shared between samples; most were unique.

Per the germline V gene, CDR1 is MNHEY and CDR2 is SMNVEV (reference sequence). This CDR3 has 14 amino acids. V shed 6 bases and J shed 5 bases, with 16 bases lying between them. Clones were read by immunoSEQ multiplex PCR, and TCRdb kept only the in-frame ones, dropping some. The table records 2,000 to 2,500 clones, roughly two thirds of them present only once. This chain connects TRBV27 to TRBJ1-1; TRBD1 is a possible D gene (5 bases). The clonotype was recovered from a woman aged 50 to 60 with celiac disease on a gluten-free diet. Sequences were obtained from lamina propria lymphocytes from the gut. The CDR3 DNA is TGTGCCAGCAGGAAGGACCAATGGACAACTGAAGCTTTCTTT. Residues: CASRKDQWTTEAFF.